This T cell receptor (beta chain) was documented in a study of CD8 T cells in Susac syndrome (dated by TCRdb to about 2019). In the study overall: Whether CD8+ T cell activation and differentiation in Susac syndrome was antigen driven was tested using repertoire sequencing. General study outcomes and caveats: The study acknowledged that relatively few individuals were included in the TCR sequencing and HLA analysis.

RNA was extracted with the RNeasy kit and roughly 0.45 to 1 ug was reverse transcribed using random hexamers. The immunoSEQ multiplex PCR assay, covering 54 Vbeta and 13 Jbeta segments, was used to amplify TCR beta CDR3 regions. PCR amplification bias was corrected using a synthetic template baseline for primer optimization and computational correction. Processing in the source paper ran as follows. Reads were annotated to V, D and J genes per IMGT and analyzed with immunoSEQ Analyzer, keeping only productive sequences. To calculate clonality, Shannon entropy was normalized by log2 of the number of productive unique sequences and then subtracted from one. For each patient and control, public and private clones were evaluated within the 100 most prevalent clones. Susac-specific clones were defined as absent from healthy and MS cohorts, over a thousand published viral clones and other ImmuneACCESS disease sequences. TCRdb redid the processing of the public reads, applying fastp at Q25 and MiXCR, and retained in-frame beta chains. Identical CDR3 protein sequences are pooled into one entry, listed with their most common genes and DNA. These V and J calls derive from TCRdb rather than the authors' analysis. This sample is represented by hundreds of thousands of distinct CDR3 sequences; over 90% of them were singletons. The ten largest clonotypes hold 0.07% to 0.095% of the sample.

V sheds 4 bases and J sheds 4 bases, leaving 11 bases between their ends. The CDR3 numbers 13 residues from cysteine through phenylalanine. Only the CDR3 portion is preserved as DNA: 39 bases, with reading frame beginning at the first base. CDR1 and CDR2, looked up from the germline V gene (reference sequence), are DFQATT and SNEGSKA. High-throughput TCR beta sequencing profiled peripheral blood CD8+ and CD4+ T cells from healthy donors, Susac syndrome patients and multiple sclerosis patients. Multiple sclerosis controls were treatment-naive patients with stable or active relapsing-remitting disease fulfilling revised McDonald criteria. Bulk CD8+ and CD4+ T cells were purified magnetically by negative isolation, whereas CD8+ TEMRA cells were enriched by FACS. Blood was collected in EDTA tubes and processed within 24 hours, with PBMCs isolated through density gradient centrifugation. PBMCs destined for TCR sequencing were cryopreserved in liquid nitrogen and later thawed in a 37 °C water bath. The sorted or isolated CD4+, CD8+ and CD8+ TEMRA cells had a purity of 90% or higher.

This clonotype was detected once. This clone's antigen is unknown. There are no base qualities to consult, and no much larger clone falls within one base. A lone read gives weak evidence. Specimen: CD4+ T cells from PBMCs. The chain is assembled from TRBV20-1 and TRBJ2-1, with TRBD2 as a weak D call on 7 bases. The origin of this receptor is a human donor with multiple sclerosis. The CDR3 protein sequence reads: CSAMRGQYNEQFF. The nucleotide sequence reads TGCAGTGCTATGCGGGGGCAGTACAATGAGCAGTTCTTC.